The T cell receptor (beta chain) under discussion was sequenced for a study of monozygotic twins with inflammatory bowel disease. Overall study findings and caveats: Fewer shared clonotypes with others were found in IBD patients than in healthy twins, especially with disease activity. What may have added variability to patient repertoires is that immunosuppressive treatments differed.

An amount of about 4,000 ng of total RNA was used for each TCR library. Each UMI, carrying a 6-nucleotide sample barcode, came from template switching. Following a re-call of the 5' RACE reads, TCRdb has one entry per CDR3 protein and lacks DNA. The sample's table shows under 200,000 distinct CDR3 sequences. On this clonotype: No antigen is known for it.

The CDR3 consists of 15 residues. The germline gives CDR1 LGHDT, CDR2 YNNKEL (reference sequence). The chain is built from TRBV3-1 and TRBJ2-7; TCRdb's D call, TRBD1, is unchecked because there is no DNA. Source material: blood. The receptor comes from a human donor with ulcerative colitis or Crohn's disease, or a healthy co-twin of an affected twin (not recorded which). CDR3: CASTQTGREAYEQYF.